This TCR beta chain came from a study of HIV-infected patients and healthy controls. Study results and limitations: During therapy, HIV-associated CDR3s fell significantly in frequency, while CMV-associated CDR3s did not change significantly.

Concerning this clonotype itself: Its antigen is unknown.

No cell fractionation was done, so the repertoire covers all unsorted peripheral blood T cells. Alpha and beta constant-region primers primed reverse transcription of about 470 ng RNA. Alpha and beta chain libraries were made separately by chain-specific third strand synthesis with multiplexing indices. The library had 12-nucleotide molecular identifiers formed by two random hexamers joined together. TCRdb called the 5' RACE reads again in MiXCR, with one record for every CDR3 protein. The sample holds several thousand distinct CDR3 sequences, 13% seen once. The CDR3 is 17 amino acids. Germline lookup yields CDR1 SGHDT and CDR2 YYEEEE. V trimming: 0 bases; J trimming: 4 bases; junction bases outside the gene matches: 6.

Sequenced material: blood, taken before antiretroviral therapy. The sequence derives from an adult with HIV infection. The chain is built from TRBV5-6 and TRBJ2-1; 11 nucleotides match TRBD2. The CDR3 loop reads CASSLELAGGGYNEQFF. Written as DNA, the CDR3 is TGTGCCAGCAGCTTGGAGCTAGCGGGAGGTGGATACAATGAGCAGTTCTTC.